The TCR beta chain described here comes from a study of neurological immune-mediated disorders. This clonotype was found many times. 5'RACE generated cDNA with 10-nucleotide random UMIs. Over 170 million TCR-beta sequences from 15-18 subjects came out of each sequencing run. TCRdb processed the 5' RACE reads anew with MiXCR; each CDR3 protein has one entry. The sample includes around 100,000 distinct CDR3 sequences, less than 14% of them seen just once. Time point reported: longitudinal time-point 3. CDR3 length: 13 amino acids. Germline CDR1 and CDR2: DFQATT and SNEGSKA (reference sequence). Trimming shortened V by 1 base and J by 0 bases, and 7 bases separated the two germline ends.

The TCR comes from a female donor with HTLV-1-associated myelopathy (HAM/TSP). The sequenced sample consisted of PBMCs. The chain carries TRBV20-1 and TRBJ2-7; no definite D call. The CDR3 spells CSARVRSSYEQYF. DNA for the CDR3: TGCAGTGCTAGAGTCCGCAGCTCCTACGAGCAGTACTTC.